The 24 T cell receptor beta chains below all came from one sample that was sequenced in a study of blood T cell repertoires in COVID-19. TCRdb's copy holds only in-frame clones and misses some; the assay was immunoSEQ multiplex PCR. The data show some 45,000 clones, roughly 80% seen once. Sequencing was performed on peripheral blood. Source of these receptors: a man in his 70s with acute or convalescent COVID-19.

This sequence joins TRBV4-1 and TRBJ1-4; maybe TRBD1 (5 bases). Looked up from germline, CDR1 is MGHRA and CDR2 is YSYEKL. The CDR3 runs to 16 residues. Trimming shortened V by 1 base and J by 1 base, and 10 bases separated the two germline ends. CDR3 region: CASSQAFGGTNEKLFF. The DNA for the CDR3 is TGCGCCAGCAGCCAAGCCTTCGGGGGAACTAATGAAAAACTGTTTTTT.

The CDR3 nucleotides read TGTGCCAGCTTCCGGACTGAATCCTACGAGCAGTACTTC. The encoded protein is CASFRTESYEQYF. The chain recombines TRBV28 with TRBJ2-7, with D perhaps matching TRBD2 (5 bases). CDR1 is MDHEN and CDR2 is SYDVKM in the germline V gene. The V gene lost 8 bases and the J gene lost 1 base, with 12 bases spanning the gap. This CDR3 has 13 residues.

CDR3 nucleotides: TGTGCCAGCAGCTTGACAGGTAGCTCCTACGAGCAGTACTTC. Its protein product is CASSLTGSSYEQYF. The rearrangement links TRBV5-6 to TRBJ2-7; perhaps TRBD1 as D (5 bases). V was clipped by 1 base and J by 0 bases, with 8 bases between them. Germline V gene lookup returns CDR1 SGHDT and CDR2 YYEEEE. The CDR3 consists of 14 residues.

The rearrangement uses TRBV9 and TRBJ1-5; TRBD1 agrees at 12 bases. V shed 3 bases, J shed 9 bases, and the junction held 4 bases outside the gene matches. Germline V gene sequence: CDR1 SGDLS, CDR2 YYNGEE. This CDR3 is 14 amino acids long. CDR3 bases: TGTGCCAGCAGCGCGGGACAGGGGGCCTCGCCCCAGCATTTT. Protein product: CASSAGQGASPQHF.

This sequence joins TRBV3-1 (or the pseudogene TRBV3-2) and TRBJ2-5; 7 bases are a match to TRBD1. With V trimmed by 2 bases and J by 4 bases, 1 base remained unmatched. The CDR3 covers 13 residues. The germline V gene encodes CDR1 LGHDT and CDR2 YNNKEL (reference sequence). CDR3 DNA: TGTGCCAGCAGCCAAAACAGGGGAGAGACCCAGTACTTC. Protein sequence: CASSQNRGETQYF.

The chain recombines TRBV7-2 with TRBJ2-5, with 16 nucleotides matching TRBD2. This CDR3 contains 15 residues. Germline V gene lookup returns CDR1 SGHTA and CDR2 FQGNSA. J was trimmed by 5 bases and V by 3 bases; bases with no gene match: 0. CDR3 nucleotide sequence: TGTGCCAGCAGCTTGGGACTAGCGGGGGGGGAGACCCAGTACTTC. It is translated as CASSLGLAGGETQYF.

V and J are TRBV7-8 and TRBJ2-7; tentative D call: TRBD2 (7 bases). Trimming cost V 0 bases and J 5 bases, with 14 bases left between them. The CDR3 runs to 15 residues. Germline V lookup: CDR1 SGHVS, CDR2 FQNEAQ. The CDR3 DNA is TGTGCCAGCAGCTTAGCGGGGGGGCTGAAACACGAGCAGTACTTC. It codes for CASSLAGGLKHEQYF.

The V and J genes are TRBV10-2 and TRBJ2-7, with D tentatively TRBD2 (5 bases). The CDR3 sequence is 16 residues long. Germline values: CDR1 WSHSY, CDR2 SAAADI. V was clipped by 3 bases and J by 3 bases, with 18 bases between them. The chain's CDR3 is CASSDSLAGSNYEQYF. In nucleotides, the CDR3 is TGCGCCAGCAGTGATTCTCTTGCGGGTTCTAACTACGAGCAGTACTTC.

This chain uses TRBV28 with TRBJ1-6; 9 nucleotides agree with TRBD1. The CDR3 sequence is 16 residues long. CDR1 is MDHEN, CDR2 SYDVKM, per germline. J gave up 4 bases and V 5 bases, and 6 bases lay outside the gene matches. CDR3 sequence: CASSRTTGGYNSPLHF. The CDR3 DNA reads as TGTGCCAGCAGTCGGACGACAGGGGGATATAATTCACCCCTCCACTTT.

This clone is medium-sized by share. Other DNA sequences in the sample encode the same CDR3. J is TRBJ1-1 and V is TRBV5-5, with D perhaps TRBD1 (5 bases). Germline V lookup: CDR1 SGHKS, CDR2 YYEKEE (reference sequence). Trimming cost V 4 bases and J 0 bases, with 10 bases left between them. CDR3 length: 14 amino acids. CDR3: CASSPTELNTEAFF. Here the CDR3 DNA reads TGTGCCAGCAGCCCGACAGAGTTGAACACTGAAGCTTTCTTT.

The chain has TRBV7-9 and TRBJ1-1; D is unclear. This CDR3 region has 13 residues. Trimming took off 5 bases at V and 6 bases at J, with 13 bases between the two ends. From germline, CDR1 is SEHNR and CDR2 FQNEAQ (reference sequence). CDR3 loop: CASSPRSNAEAFF. For the CDR3, the DNA is TGTGCCAGCAGCCCTCGATCTAACGCTGAAGCTTTCTTT.

The chain carries TRBV6-5 and TRBJ1-1; D ambiguous. The germline V gene encodes CDR1 MNHEY and CDR2 SVGAGI. This CDR3 spans 13 amino acids. Trimming shortened V by 6 bases and J by 1 base, and 9 bases separated the two germline ends. The CDR3: CASSSYRNTEAFF. The CDR3 coding sequence is TGTGCCAGCAGCTCCTACAGGAACACTGAAGCTTTCTTT.

The table lists this clone with a few counts. This rearrangement joins TRBV2 to TRBJ2-7, with D possibly being TRBD2 (5 bases). The germline V gene has CDR1 SNHLY and CDR2 FYNNEI. The ends were cut back, 8 bases at V and 1 base at J, with 6 bases in the middle. CDR3 length: 11 residues. The CDR3 loop is CASGSSYEQYF. The CDR3 DNA is TGTGCCAGCGGGAGTTCCTACGAGCAGTACTTC.

This sequence joins TRBV18 and TRBJ1-1; TRBD1 is a possible D gene (6 bases). Germline CDR1 is KGHSH and CDR2 is LQKENI. The V gene lost 2 bases and the J gene lost 4 bases, with 14 bases spanning the gap. The CDR3 spans 15 residues. The CDR3 here is CASSPEQGMATEAFF. In DNA form, the CDR3 reads TGTGCCAGCTCACCAGAGCAGGGGATGGCCACTGAAGCTTTCTTT.

This chain uses TRBV7-9 with TRBJ1-1, with a tentative D call TRBD1 (6 bases). Trimming cost V 2 bases and J 5 bases, with 9 bases left between them. This CDR3 comprises 13 residues. Germline CDR1 reads SEHNR; CDR2 reads FQNEAQ (reference sequence). CDR3 loop: CASSLRGGTEAFF. CDR3 nucleotide sequence: TGTGCCAGCAGCTTAAGAGGGGGAACTGAAGCTTTCTTT.

This clone was picked up a small number of times. A junction boundary mismatches the germline segment, possibly from a read error. V is TRBV4-1 and J is TRBJ1-5; D is unclear. Per germline, CDR1 MGHRA and CDR2 YSYEKL. The CDR3 totals 16 residues. CDR3 sequence (DNA): TGCGCCAGCAGCAAAGACGTAGGCAGCGAGTTGGCGCCCCAGCATTTT. It encodes CASSKDVGSELAPQHF.

This clone came up once. The V gene is TRBV4-3, the J gene TRBJ1-4, with D hard to call. Trimming stripped 0 bases from V and 4 bases from J, with 6 bases between. CDR1 is LGHNA, CDR2 YSLEER, per germline. The CDR3 runs to 14 residues. Here the CDR3 DNA reads TGCGCCAGCAGCCAAGATCTTCGTAATGAAAAACTGTTTTTT. Encoded protein: CASSQDLRNEKLFF.

The table lists this clone with a count of one. The chain employs TRBV7-8 and TRBJ2-7; 10 bases map to TRBD1. V shed 2 bases, J shed 2 bases, and the junction held 9 bases outside the gene matches. The CDR3 is made up of 17 amino acids. Germline-derived CDR1 and CDR2 are SGHVS and FQNEAQ. CDR3 DNA: TGTGCCAGCAGCTTATTCACCGGGACAGGGGCAACCTACGAGCAGTACTTC. It yields the protein CASSLFTGTGATYEQYF.

The chain is built from TRBV18 and TRBJ1-2; 7 nucleotides match TRBD1. V dropped 4 bases and J dropped 5; count of bases not matched to a gene: 10. Germline V gene lookup returns CDR1 KGHSH and CDR2 LQKENI. The CDR3 has 15 residues. CDR3 residues: CASSHPGTEGYGYTF. In DNA, the CDR3 is TGTGCCAGCTCACACCCCGGGACAGAAGGGTATGGCTACACCTTC.

The chain combines TRBV7-9 with TRBJ2-7; 9 bases match TRBD1. CDR1 is SEHNR and CDR2 is FQNEAQ in the germline V gene (reference sequence). V dropped 5 bases and J dropped 2; count of bases not matched to a gene: 7. The CDR3 loop spans 15 amino acids. CDR3 DNA: TGTGCCAGCAGCCTACCGGGACAGGGTACCTACGAGCAGTACTTC. Its translation: CASSLPGQGTYEQYF.

The J gene is TRBJ1-1, the V gene TRBV7-9; no firm D call. Germline CDR1 and CDR2: SEHNR and FQNEAQ (reference sequence). V lost 5 bases and J 4 bases, leaving 11 bases between the germline ends. The CDR3 runs 13 residues. CDR3 sequence reads: CASSNGGRTEAFF. For the CDR3, the DNA is TGTGCCAGCAGCAACGGCGGGCGCACTGAAGCTTTCTTT.

This clone came up once. The rearrangement joins TRBV19 to TRBJ2-5; 8 positions agree with TRBD1. The J segment lost 1 base and the V segment lost 2 bases, leaving 6 bases of the junction unmatched. The CDR3 has 16 amino acids. Germline CDR1 LNHDA, CDR2 SQIVND (reference sequence). The CDR3 DNA follows: TGTGCCAGTAGTATACGTGGACAGGGTTCCCAAGAGACCCAGTACTTC. Protein sequence: CASSIRGQGSQETQYF.

This sequence joins TRBV19 and TRBJ2-2, with 7 bases matching TRBD1. This CDR3 contains 14 residues. Germline CDR1 LNHDA, CDR2 SQIVND (reference sequence). Trimming at V came to 4 bases and at J to 5 bases, leaving 4 bases not matched to a gene. CDR3 DNA sequence: TGTGCCAGTAGTAGAGACAGGGTTACCGGGGAGCTGTTTTTT. It specifies CASSRDRVTGELFF.

The CDR3 DNA sequence: TGTGCCAGTAGTCGGGACAGGCGATCTGGAAACACCATATATTTT. Its translation is CASSRDRRSGNTIYF. The chain combines TRBV19 with TRBJ1-3; 8 bases align to TRBD1. Germline CDR1 is LNHDA and CDR2 is SQIVND (reference sequence). The CDR3 runs 15 residues. Trimming cost V 5 bases and J 1 base; bases outside gene matches: 4.